This passage covers 17 T cell receptor beta chains from one sample sequenced in a study of blood T cell repertoires in COVID-19. TCRdb's table, derived via immunoSEQ multiplex PCR, lists solely in-frame clones and lacks some. The repertoire includes roughly 400,000 clones, over 75% of them detected once, and 0.95% to 1.2% sits in the top ten. Material for sequencing was PBMCs or T cells enriched from blood (not recorded which). Receptors were obtained from a man aged 25-40 years who had recovered from COVID-19.

This clone was recorded once. V is TRBV9 and J is TRBJ2-7, with 12 bases matching TRBD2. In germline, CDR1 is SGDLS, CDR2 YYNGEE. The CDR3 spans 17 residues. V lost 4 bases and J lost 3; bases outside the gene matches: 11. Written as DNA, the CDR3 is TGTGCCAGCAGCCCCCCCCGGGCTAGCGGGAGGGACTACGAGCAGTACTTC. Protein sequence: CASSPPRASGRDYEQYF.

V is TRBV28 and J is TRBJ1-5; D unresolved. V gave up 1 base and J gave up 2 bases, with 6 bases separating them. This CDR3 comprises 14 residues. The germline CDR1 and CDR2 sequences are MDHEN and SYDVKM. The CDR3 reads CASSLSRGNQPQHF. The CDR3 coding sequence is TGTGCCAGCAGTTTATCGCGAGGCAATCAGCCCCAGCATTTT. The full variable domain, in which reference TRBV28 and TRBJ1-5 provide the parts outside the CDR3, is DVKVTQSSRYLVKRTGEKVFLECVQDMDHENMFWYRQDPGLGLRLIYFSYDVKMKEKGDIPEGYSVSREKKERFSLILESASTNQTSMYLCASSLSRGNQPQHFGDGTRLSIL.

This sequence joins TRBV4-2 and TRBJ2-2, with D unresolved. Per germline, CDR1 LGHNA and CDR2 YNFKEQ. The CDR3 has 17 residues. Trimming shortened V by 0 bases and J by 2 bases, and 13 bases separated the two germline ends. CDR3 protein: CASSQEQWYANTGELFF. In DNA form, the CDR3 reads TGTGCCAGCAGCCAAGAGCAGTGGTACGCCAACACCGGGGAGCTGTTTTTT.

The chain links TRBV4-1 to TRBJ2-3; TRBD2 matches 8 bases. Germline V gives CDR1 MGHRA, CDR2 YSYEKL. Germline trimming cut 2 bases from V and 3 bases from J; bases unmatched to any gene: 4. CDR3 length: 15 residues. CDR3: CASSQTSGPTDTQYF. Here the CDR3 DNA reads TGCGCCAGCAGCCAAACTAGCGGTCCTACAGATACGCAGTATTTT.

CDR3: CASIRGNSPLHF. The CDR3 DNA follows: TGTGCCAGCATAAGGGGGAATTCACCCCTCCACTTT. The rearrangement uses TRBV6-5 and TRBJ1-6, with D perhaps matching TRBD1 (6 bases). V was trimmed by 7 bases and J by 7 bases, leaving 8 bases between them. The CDR3 is 12 residues long. The V gene's germline CDR1 is MNHEY and CDR2 SVGAGI.

The CDR3 bases are TGTGCCATCCGGGGAAAGGTAACCGCTGAAGCTTTCTTT. This gives the protein CAIRGKVTAEAFF. The V and J genes are TRBV10-3 and TRBJ1-1; no firm D call. The CDR3 has 13 amino acids. The V end was cut by 8 bases, the J end by 6 bases, with 16 bases between. Germline V gene sequence: CDR1 ENHRY, CDR2 SYGVKD.

In this sample, this clone turned up once. J is TRBJ2-6 and V is TRBV2, with a weak D call TRBD1 (6 bases). With 11 bases removed from V and 0 bases from J, the gap between germline ends came to 17 bases. This CDR3 has 16 amino acids. From germline, CDR1 is SNHLY and CDR2 FYNNEI. For the CDR3, the DNA is TGTGCCGGAACAGGGACCTCATCCTCTGGGGCCAACGTCCTGACTTTC. Amino acid sequence: CAGTGTSSSGANVLTF.

This rearrangement joins TRBV4-2 to TRBJ2-5; D may be TRBD2 (6 bases). The CDR3 extends over 17 amino acids. Germline V gene lookup returns CDR1 LGHNA and CDR2 YNFKEQ. Trimming left V 4 bases short and J 4 bases short, with 22 bases between. For the CDR3, the DNA is TGTGCCAGCAGCCCCCTTATGGCCCCGGGAGCACGAGAGACCCAGTACTTC. Its protein product is CASSPLMAPGARETQYF.

This chain joins TRBV7-9 and TRBJ2-7; D gene unclear. With 6 bases removed from V and 0 bases from J, the gap between germline ends came to 9 bases. CDR3 length: 13 residues. Germline-derived CDR1 and CDR2 are SEHNR and FQNEAQ (reference sequence). The CDR3 reads CASSPFSSYEQYF. CDR3 nucleotide sequence: TGTGCCAGCAGTCCCTTCAGCTCCTACGAGCAGTACTTC.

V and J are TRBV28 and TRBJ2-7, with 7 bases identical to TRBD1. The CDR3 is 14 amino acids. V shed 6 bases and J 4 bases; nucleotides not matched to a gene: 9. Germline CDR1 MDHEN, CDR2 SYDVKM. This CDR3 reads CASSSGQIPYEQYF. The DNA of the CDR3 is TGTGCCAGCAGCTCGGGACAGATCCCTTACGAGCAGTACTTC.

The genes are TRBV19 and TRBJ1-2, with no clear D. The V gene lost 4 bases and the J gene lost 8 bases, with 11 bases spanning the gap. This CDR3 region has 12 residues. Germline assignment: CDR1 LNHDA and CDR2 SQIVND (reference sequence). The CDR3 DNA reads TGTGCCAGTAGTACCGGTTCTATGGGCTACACCTTC. Translating gives CASSTGSMGYTF.

V is TRBV27 and J is TRBJ1-5; 9 bases agree with TRBD1. The germline V gene has CDR1 MNHEY and CDR2 SMNVEV (reference sequence). J lost 6 bases, V lost 4 bases, and 7 bases had no gene match. The length of the CDR3 is 15 residues. The CDR3 spells CASSSYGTGRQPQHF. The CDR3 bases are TGTGCCAGCAGTTCCTATGGGACAGGGCGTCAGCCCCAGCATTTT.

This chain links TRBV25-1 with TRBJ1-1; D is ambiguous. The germline V gene has CDR1 MGHDK and CDR2 SYGVNS. CDR3 length: 18 residues. The ends were cut back, 0 bases at V and 5 bases at J, with 22 bases in the middle. CDR3 residues: CASSEYHPLRGEGTEAFF. The CDR3 DNA is TGTGCCAGCAGTGAATATCACCCCCTTCGGGGAGAAGGGACTGAAGCTTTCTTT.

In DNA form, the CDR3 reads TGCAGTGCTAGTAAATCGGGGTTGACCCAGTACTTC. It is translated as CSASKSGLTQYF. The chain carries TRBV20-1 and TRBJ2-5; a possible D gene is TRBD2 (5 bases). Germline lookup yields CDR1 DFQATT and CDR2 SNEGSKA (reference sequence). Trimming took off 3 bases at V and 7 bases at J, with 12 bases between the two ends. The CDR3 extends over 12 amino acids.

The gene calls are TRBV28 and TRBJ1-2, with D perhaps TRBD1 (6 bases). The V gene's germline CDR1 is MDHEN and CDR2 SYDVKM. The CDR3 runs 15 residues. Trimming removed 6 bases from V and 4 bases from J, with 18 bases in between. The CDR3 coding sequence is TGTGCCAGCAGCCTCCCACAGGGAGTTCCCTATGGCTACACCTTC. This encodes CASSLPQGVPYGYTF.

CDR3 loop: CASSSAGGSYNEQFF. DNA of the CDR3: TGTGCCAGCAGTTCAGCGGGGGGGTCCTACAATGAGCAGTTCTTC. The chain combines TRBV7-2 with TRBJ2-1; 10 positions agree with TRBD2. Germline CDR1 reads SGHTA; CDR2 reads FQGNSA. The CDR3 is 15 amino acids. V was clipped by 6 bases and J by 1 base; unmatched bases: 3.

This clone was detected only a few times. The chain links TRBV7-2 to TRBJ2-7, with D perhaps matching TRBD1 (6 bases). The CDR3 extends over 14 amino acids. Germline loops: CDR1 SGHTA, CDR2 FQGNSA. V lost 3 bases, J lost 1 base, and 10 bases lay in between. The CDR3 sequence: CASSFSDRSYEQYF. Written as DNA, the CDR3 is TGTGCCAGCAGCTTCTCTGACAGGTCCTACGAGCAGTACTTC.